This TCR beta chain was identified during a study of T cell responses to AZD1222 COVID-19 vaccine. This clone was detected a few times. The antigen is undetermined. This sample includes further DNA sequences coding for the same CDR3. Broader study findings: Seropositivity was recorded at baseline in only a handful of AZD1222 recipients. Every sample of the repertoires postdated the peak T cell response. Spike was spanned by vaccine-associated CD4 TCRs, with dominance at 160-218 and 743-854. Most donors were white British and more were female, and clonal diversity was possibly underestimated.

Trimming removed 0 bases from V and 7 bases from J, with 9 bases in between. The CDR3 spans 13 residues. Per the germline V gene, CDR1 is LGHDT and CDR2 is YNNKEL (reference sequence). Here immunoSEQ multiplex PCR was the method, and the copy in TCRdb shows in-frame clones only, minus some. This sample yields about 84,000 clones, of which 75% to 90% are seen a single time; about 12% belongs to the top ten. Material: peripheral blood, obtained 28 days after the second AZD1222 dose. The source is an adult who received the AZD1222 COVID-19 vaccine. This sequence joins TRBV3-1 (or the pseudogene TRBV3-2) and TRBJ1-1, with unresolved D. This CDR3 reads CASSQDPAGEAFF. In nucleotides, the CDR3 is TGTGCCAGCAGCCAAGATCCTGCAGGTGAAGCTTTCTTT.